These 5 T cell receptor beta chains came from one sample sequenced in a study of Ad26.COV2.S vaccination and SARS-CoV-2 variants. Sample treatment: around 19 received Ad26.COV2.S at low or high dose, single or two shots; about 5 received placebo; per-sample allocation not given. At day 63 after the first vaccine or placebo injection, samples were drawn. TCRdb's table, derived via immunoSEQ multiplex PCR, lists solely in-frame clones and lacks some. This table has roughly 270,000 clones, more than 70% appearing once. Source: peripheral blood, taken in a trial of Ad26.COV2.S vaccine versus placebo. Receptors originate from a person aged 18-65 years who received the Ad26.COV2.S COVID-19 vaccine or a placebo.

The CDR3 DNA follows: TGTGCCAGCAGCCCGTTACATTCTTACAATGAGCAGTTCTTC. The encoded protein is CASSPLHSYNEQFF. This sequence joins TRBV21-1 and TRBJ2-1; the listed D gene, TRBD1, was not tested against the DNA. TRBV21-1 is classified as a pseudogene. This CDR3 region has 14 residues.

CDR3 in DNA: TGTGCCAGCAGCTTTCGTTCCGGCTACACCTTC. Its translation: CASSFRSGYTF. This chain uses TRBV5-4 with TRBJ1-2, with D unresolved. Trimming removed 2 bases from V and 8 bases from J, with 7 bases in between. The CDR3 runs 11 residues. Germline assignment: CDR1 SGHNT and CDR2 YYREEE (reference sequence).

CDR3 sequence (DNA): TGTGCCAGCAGCTTGGGGACTGTTAACACTGAAGCTTTCTTT. This sequence encodes CASSLGTVNTEAFF. V and J are TRBV3-1 (or the pseudogene TRBV3-2) and TRBJ1-1; D perhaps matches TRBD1 (5 bases). The germline V and J ends were trimmed by 5 bases and 2 bases, with 12 bases remaining between them. This CDR3 spans 14 amino acids. The germline V gene has CDR1 LGHDT and CDR2 YNNKEL (reference sequence).

V and J are TRBV4-2 and TRBJ1-2; 11 positions match TRBD1. Germline loops: CDR1 LGHNA, CDR2 YNFKEQ. Trimming cost V 8 bases and J 7 bases; bases outside gene matches: 3. The length of the CDR3 is 12 residues. CDR3 in amino acids: CASGTGGFGYTF. Here the CDR3 DNA reads TGTGCCAGCGGGACAGGGGGATTTGGCTACACCTTC.

This chain uses TRBV5-1 with TRBJ1-1; 8 nucleotides line up with TRBD1. Losses at the gene ends were 2 bases for V and 4 bases for J; bases not matched to a gene: 4. The germline V gene encodes CDR1 SGHRS and CDR2 YFSETQ. The CDR3 is made up of 14 amino acids. CDR3 residues: CASSLQGGSTEAFF. The CDR3 DNA reads TGCGCCAGCAGCTTACAGGGGGGGAGCACTGAAGCTTTCTTT.